This T cell receptor (beta chain) was identified in a study of blood T cell repertoires in COVID-19. At the level of the study: Sites in the United States, Italy and Spain provided acute and convalescent COVID-19 samples.

Profiled with immunoSEQ multiplex PCR; TCRdb holds only in-frame clones, not every one. The data show tens of thousands of clones, 84% seen once. V was pared by 5 bases and J by 6 bases, with 10 bases between. Germline V CDR1 and CDR2: SEHNR, FQNEAQ (reference sequence). The CDR3 has 12 amino acids. The sequencing input was peripheral blood. This chain joins TRBV7-9 and TRBJ1-2; D is uncertain. The clonotype was recovered from a human donor in a cohort sampled during active COVID-19. The CDR3 DNA reads TGTGCCAGCAGCCTTAGACACGATGGCTACACCTTC. Protein: CASSLRHDGYTF.